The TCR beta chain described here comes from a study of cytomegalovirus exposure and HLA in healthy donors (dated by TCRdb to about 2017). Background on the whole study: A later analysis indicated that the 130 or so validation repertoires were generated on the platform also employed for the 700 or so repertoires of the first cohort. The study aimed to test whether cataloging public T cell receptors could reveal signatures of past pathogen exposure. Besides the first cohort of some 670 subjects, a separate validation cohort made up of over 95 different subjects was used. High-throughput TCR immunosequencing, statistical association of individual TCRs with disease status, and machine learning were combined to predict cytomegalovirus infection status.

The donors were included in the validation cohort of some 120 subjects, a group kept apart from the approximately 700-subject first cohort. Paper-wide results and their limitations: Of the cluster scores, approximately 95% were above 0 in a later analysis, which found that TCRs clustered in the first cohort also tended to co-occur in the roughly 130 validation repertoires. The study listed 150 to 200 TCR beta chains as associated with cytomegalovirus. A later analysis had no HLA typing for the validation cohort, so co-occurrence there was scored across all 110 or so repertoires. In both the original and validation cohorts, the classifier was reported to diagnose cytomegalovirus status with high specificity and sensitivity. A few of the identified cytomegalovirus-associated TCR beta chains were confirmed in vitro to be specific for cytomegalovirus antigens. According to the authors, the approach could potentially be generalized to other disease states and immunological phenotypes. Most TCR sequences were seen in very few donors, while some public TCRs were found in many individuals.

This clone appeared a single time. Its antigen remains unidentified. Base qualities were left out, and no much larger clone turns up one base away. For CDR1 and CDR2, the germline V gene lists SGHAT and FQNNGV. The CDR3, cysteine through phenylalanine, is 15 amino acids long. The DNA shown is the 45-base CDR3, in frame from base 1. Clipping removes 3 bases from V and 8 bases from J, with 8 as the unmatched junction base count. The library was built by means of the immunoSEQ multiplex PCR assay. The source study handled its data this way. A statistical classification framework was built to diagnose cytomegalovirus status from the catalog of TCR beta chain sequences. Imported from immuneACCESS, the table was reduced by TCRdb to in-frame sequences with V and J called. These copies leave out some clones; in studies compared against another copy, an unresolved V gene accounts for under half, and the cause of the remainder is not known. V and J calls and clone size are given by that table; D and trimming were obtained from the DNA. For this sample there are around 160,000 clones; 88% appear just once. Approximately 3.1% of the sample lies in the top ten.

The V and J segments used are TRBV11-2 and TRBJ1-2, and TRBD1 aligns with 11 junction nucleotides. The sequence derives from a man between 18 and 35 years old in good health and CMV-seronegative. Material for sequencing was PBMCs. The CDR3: CASSLGTGGFEGYTF. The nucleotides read TGTGCCAGCAGCTTGGGGACAGGGGGGTTCGAAGGCTACACCTTC.